A selection of T cell receptor beta chains follows, all from one sample in a study of shared clonotypes between healthy human individuals. The protocol was immunoSEQ multiplex PCR, while the TCRdb copy is restricted to in-frame clones and leaves out a portion. The sample shows roughly 2,300,000 clones, 85% to 95% of them seen only once. The sample consisted of naive CD4+ T cells from PBMCs. These receptors were taken from a man aged 18 to 30 in good health. Some clones in this sample may be carry-over from other donors' samples. Both conserved end residues are part of each CDR3. D genes are given only for firm matches. Expanded clones are given a class, and other clones once, few, many or no size at all.

V gene	clone size	J gene	D gene	CDR3 length	CDR3 DNA	CDR3 protein
TRBV19	.	TRBJ1-5	.	15	TGTGCCAGTAGTTCACGATACCCTAGCAATCAGCCCCAGCATTTT	CASSSRYPSNQPQHF
TRBV7-3	.	TRBJ1-2	.	12	TGTGCCAGCAGCTTAATGCGGGAGGGCTACACCTTC	CASSLMREGYTF
TRBV18	.	TRBJ1-5	.	15	TGTGCCAGCTCACCGGCGCGGTTTGCCAGTCAGCCCCAGCATTTT	CASSPARFASQPQHF
TRBV30	.	TRBJ1-5	.	16	TGTGCCTGGACTACCCCAGGCACAGACCACAATCAGCCCCAGCATTTT	CAWTTPGTDHNQPQHF
TRBV7-6	.	TRBJ2-3	TRBD2	17	TGTGCCAGCAGCCACCGACTAGCGGGAAGGATGACAGATACGCAGTATTTT	CASSHRLAGRMTDTQYF
TRBV10-3	.	TRBJ1-3	.	14	TGTGCCATCACGGCAGAACTTCGAGGAAACACCATATATTTT	CAITAELRGNTIYF
TRBV30	.	TRBJ2-1	.	13	TGTGCCTGGAGTAGATTAGCTTACAATGAGCAGTTCTTC	CAWSRLAYNEQFF
TRBV5-1	.	TRBJ2-7	TRBD2	16	TGCGCCAGCAGCTCCGGAAGAGGGCTAGCGGGCTACGAGCAGTACTTC	CASSSGRGLAGYEQYF
TRBV5-1	.	TRBJ2-5	TRBD1	15	TGCGCCAGCAGCTTGGTGGGGACAGGGGAAGAGACCCAGTACTTC	CASSLVGTGEETQYF
TRBV30	.	TRBJ2-7	TRBD2	17	TGTGCCTGGAGTGTACTAGCGGGAGGAAAACAGGAGGACGAGCAGTACTTC	CAWSVLAGGKQEDEQYF
TRBV7-9	few	TRBJ2-2	.	14	TGTGCCAGCAGCTACAGAGCGAACACCGGGGAGCTGTTTTTT	CASSYRANTGELFF
TRBV4-1	.	TRBJ2-2	TRBD2	18	TGCGCCAGCAGCCAAAGGGGGACTAGGAGGGGGACCGACGGGGAGCTGTTTTTT	CASSQRGTRRGTDGELFF
TRBV28	.	TRBJ2-5	.	14	TGTGCCAGCAGCCCTCCAGGGGGGCTGGAGACCCAGTACTTC	CASSPPGGLETQYF
TRBV18	few	TRBJ1-2	TRBD1	16	TGTGCCAGCTCACCCTCCGGGACAGGGGGCAACTATGGCTACACCTTC	CASSPSGTGGNYGYTF
TRBV9	once	TRBJ2-3	TRBD2	16	TGTGCCAGCAGCGTAGCCGGGACTAGCGGGAGGGATACGCAGTATTTT	CASSVAGTSGRDTQYF
TRBV11-2	.	TRBJ1-1	.	15	TGTGCCAGCAGCTTAGTTCGGAACAGGTGGACTGAAGCTTTCTTT	CASSLVRNRWTEAFF
TRBV30	.	TRBJ1-6	.	12	TGTGCCGGACTCCGGGGGCCTTCACCCCTCCACTTT	CAGLRGPSPLHF
TRBV7-8	.	TRBJ2-1	TRBD1	14	TGTGCCAGCGGGGGATCGGACAGGGGGAATGAGCAGTTCTTC	CASGGSDRGNEQFF
TRBV6-6	.	TRBJ2-7	.	12	TGTGCCAGCGGGTCCAGAGACTACGAGCAGTACTTC	CASGSRDYEQYF
TRBV6-5	.	TRBJ2-3	.	11	TGTGCCAGCAGCCAATACTATACGCAGTATTTT	CASSQYYTQYF
TRBV4-1	.	TRBJ1-4	.	15	TGCGCCAGCAGCCAAACGGCCGGTACGGGGGAAAAACTGTTTTTT	CASSQTAGTGEKLFF
TRBV29-1	.	TRBJ2-2	.	12	TGCAGCGTTAGGACGAACACCGGGGAGCTGTTTTTT	CSVRTNTGELFF
TRBV4-2	.	TRBJ2-2	TRBD2	16	TGTGCCAGCAGCCAGGTTACTAGCGGGACAGGCGGGGAGCTGTTTTTT	CASSQVTSGTGGELFF
TRBV10-3	.	TRBJ2-7	.	12	TGTGCCATCAGTGAGCGAGCCTACGAGCAGTACTTC	CAISERAYEQYF
TRBV7-2	once	TRBJ2-5	.	14	TGTGCCAGCAGCTCCTCCGTGACGGCCGGGACCCAGTACTTC	CASSSSVTAGTQYF
TRBV6-4	.	TRBJ1-2	.	15	TGTGCCAGCAGTGACTCAGGCAATCAGCAGTATGGCTACACCTTC	CASSDSGNQQYGYTF
TRBV2	.	TRBJ1-2	TRBD1	13	TGTGCCAGCAGCCAAGCAGGGGGCGATGGCTACACCTTC	CASSQAGGDGYTF
TRBV27	.	TRBJ1-5	.	14	TGTGCCAGCAGTCCCCGAGATAGCAATCAGCCCCAGCATTTT	CASSPRDSNQPQHF
TRBV5-5	once	TRBJ1-1	.	11	TGTGCCAGCAACAGCAACACTGAAGCTTTCTTT	CASNSNTEAFF
TRBV27	.	TRBJ2-1	.	13	TGTGCCAGCAGGCGTACTGGGGGTTCCGAGCAGTTCTTC	CASRRTGGSEQFF
TRBV11-2	.	TRBJ2-7	.	14	TGTGCCAGCAGCTTCGACAGAACCCCCTACGAGCAGTACTTC	CASSFDRTPYEQYF
TRBV4-1	.	TRBJ1-2	.	12	TGCGCCAGCAGCCATTTCCCAGGGGGCTACACCTTC	CASSHFPGGYTF
TRBV29-1	.	TRBJ2-3	.	16	TGCAGCGTTGAAGAAGTCGGGGGGCGTCCGGCAGATACGCAGTATTTT	CSVEEVGGRPADTQYF
TRBV28	.	TRBJ2-1	TRBD1	14	TGTGCCAGCAGTGCCGGGACAGGGTTCAATGAGCAGTTCTTC	CASSAGTGFNEQFF
TRBV5-4	.	TRBJ2-1	.	13	TGTGCCAGCAGCTTCGAACCCCCACATGAGCAGTTCTTC	CASSFEPPHEQFF
TRBV9	.	TRBJ2-3	.	15	TGTGCCAGCAGCGCCGACAGGATTAGCACAGATACGCAGTATTTT	CASSADRISTDTQYF
TRBV29-1	.	TRBJ1-4	.	14	TGCAGCGTTGCAGAGACAGCAACTAATGAAAAACTGTTTTTT	CSVAETATNEKLFF
TRBV2	.	TRBJ2-3	TRBD1	13	TGTGCCAGCAGTCCTCCGGGACAGGGAACGCAGTATTTT	CASSPPGQGTQYF
TRBV7-2	.	TRBJ1-2	.	13	TGTGCCAGCAGCTCTGGCAGGGGTTATGGCTACACCTTC	CASSSGRGYGYTF
TRBV4-3	once	TRBJ1-1	.	14	TGCGCCACCTCCCCAGGAAGGATGAACACTGAAGCTTTCTTT	CATSPGRMNTEAFF
TRBV5-4	.	TRBJ2-1	TRBD1	14	TGTGCCAGCAGCCCCCGGGACAGGGTGAATGAGCAGTTCTTC	CASSPRDRVNEQFF
TRBV5-1	once	TRBJ2-1	.	16	TGCGCCAGCAGCTTGGTACCGGCAGGAGCCTACAATGAGCAGTTCTTC	CASSLVPAGAYNEQFF
TRBV6-5	few	TRBJ1-1	TRBD1	14	TGTGCCACCCATAGACAGGGAGCGTGGACTGAAGCTTTCTTT	CATHRQGAWTEAFF
TRBV28	.	TRBJ2-7	.	17	TGTGCCAGCAGTTTAGGCGGGGGGGGACAGGGGAACTACGAGCAGTACTTC	CASSLGGGGQGNYEQYF
TRBV7-3	.	TRBJ2-1	.	17	TGTGCCAGCAGCTTAAGAGCAGCGGGCCTTGCCTACAATGAGCAGTTCTTC	CASSLRAAGLAYNEQFF
TRBV5-1	.	TRBJ1-1	TRBD1	15	TGCGCCAGCAGCCCCAGGGGGGGGTTGAACACTGAAGCTTTCTTT	CASSPRGGLNTEAFF